Listed below are T cell receptor beta chains from one sample, sequenced in a study of a mutant IDH1 vaccine in newly diagnosed glioma. These receptors are not linked to any known antigen. Method: immunoSEQ multiplex PCR; TCRdb's copy keeps in-frame clones and lacks some. The sample records over 95,000 clones, about nine tenths being singletons. This material consisted of PBMCs, taken from a glioma patient whose treatment included an IDH1 peptide vaccine. The receptor source for this set is a woman aged 50 to 65 with glioma. CDR3s include the opening cysteine and the closing phenylalanine or tryptophan. Clone size is stated in some rows and not others, as once, few, many or a class when expanded.

abundance: -
j_gene: TRBJ2-3
v_gene: TRBV5-1
CDR3aa: CASRRLLSTDTQYF

abundance: -
j_gene: TRBJ1-1
v_gene: TRBV27
CDR3aa: CASSLTPGGHTEAFF

abundance: -
j_gene: TRBJ2-5
v_gene: TRBV11-2
CDR3aa: CASSLRRARETQYF

abundance: once
j_gene: TRBJ2-1
v_gene: TRBV29-1
CDR3aa: CSVTSGLNLYNEQFF

abundance: -
j_gene: TRBJ1-2
v_gene: TRBV19
CDR3aa: CASSLRRTYGYTF

abundance: once
j_gene: -
v_gene: TRBV7-8
CDR3aa: CASSLVSSGNYEQYF

abundance: -
j_gene: TRBJ1-1
v_gene: TRBV18
CDR3aa: CASSPKGVNTEAFF

abundance: -
j_gene: TRBJ1-1
v_gene: TRBV30
CDR3aa: CAWSTEGQGGEAFF

abundance: -
j_gene: TRBJ1-5
v_gene: TRBV9
CDR3aa: CASSVGDQPQHF

abundance: few
j_gene: TRBJ1-1
v_gene: TRBV10-3
CDR3aa: CAISESWGGLGTEAFF